This TCR beta chain was identified in a study of vaccination and CD4 T cells after COVID-19. Looking at the study overall: With a range of 35 to 161, the median interval from diagnosis to drawing post-COVID samples was around 100 days. Control cultures were given a CEFX pool, an HIV-1 Nef pool, or no peptide. Whole-study findings and limits: Convalescent patients' clones that were vaccine-specific were spike mono-reactive in 304 of 307 cases.

This clonotype ranks as medium-sized. The antigen remains undetermined. Oncomine TCR Beta short-read sequencing was applied to DNA from cultured CD4+ T cells. Once CD4+ T cells had been cultured, genomic DNA was extracted from them. TCRdb redid the calling of the PCR reads with MiXCR, one entry per CDR3 protein. The repertoire includes around 20,000 distinct CDR3 sequences, around a quarter of them detected once, and under 13% sits in the top ten. Germline V gene data show CDR1 as LNHDA and CDR2 as SQIVND (reference sequence). Trimming cost V 1 base and J 6 bases, with 7 bases left between them. The CDR3 sequence is 13 residues long. The sample's treatment: approximately 11-day PBMC culture with coronavirus spike peptide pools or control peptides (ViraFEST assay).

The chain joins TRBV19 to TRBJ1-5, with D uncertain. The sample comprised cultured CD4+ T cells from blood. This TCR was sampled from a human donor with COVID-19. The CDR3 coding sequence is TGTGCCAGTAGTATAGTCGGGATTCAGCCCCAGCATTTT. Its translation: CASSIVGIQPQHF.